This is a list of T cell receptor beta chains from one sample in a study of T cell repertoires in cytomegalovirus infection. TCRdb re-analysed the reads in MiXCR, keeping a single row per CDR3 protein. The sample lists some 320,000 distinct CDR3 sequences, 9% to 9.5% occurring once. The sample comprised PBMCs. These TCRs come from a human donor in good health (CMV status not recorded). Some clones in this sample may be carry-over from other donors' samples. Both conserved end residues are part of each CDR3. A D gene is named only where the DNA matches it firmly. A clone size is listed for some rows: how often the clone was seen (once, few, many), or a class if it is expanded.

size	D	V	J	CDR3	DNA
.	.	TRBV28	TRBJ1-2	CASRRTGYTF	TGTGCCAGCAGGCGTACAGGCTACACCTTC
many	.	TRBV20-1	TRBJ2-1	CSARDPVGGSYNEQFF	TGCAGTGCTAGAGACCCAGTGGGGGGCTCCTACAATGAGCAGTTCTTC
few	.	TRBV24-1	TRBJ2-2	CATSDRLLPELFF	TGTGCCACCAGTGATCGATTGCTCCCGGAGCTGTTTTTT
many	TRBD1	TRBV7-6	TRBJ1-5	CASSLAGGGQPQHF	TGTGCCAGCAGCTTAGCAGGGGGCGGTCAGCCCCAGCATTTT
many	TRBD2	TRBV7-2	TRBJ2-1	CASSLDVGGSSEQFF	TGTGCCAGCAGCTTAGATGTGGGGGGGAGCTCCGAGCAGTTCTTC
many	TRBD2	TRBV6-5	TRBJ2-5	CASSYLGLAGGRETQYF	TGTGCCAGCAGTTACCTCGGGCTAGCGGGGGGCAGAGAGACCCAGTACTTC
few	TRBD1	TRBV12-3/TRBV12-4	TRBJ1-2	CASSLVGQGAGYTF	TGTGCCAGCAGTTTAGTGGGACAGGGGGCAGGCTACACCTTC
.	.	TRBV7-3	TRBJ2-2	CASSIIWGAGELFF	TGTGCCAGCAGCATAATATGGGGGGCCGGGGAGCTGTTTTTT
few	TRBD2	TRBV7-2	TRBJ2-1	CASSLESGRLSYNEQFF	TGTGCCAGCAGCTTAGAATCCGGGAGGCTCTCCTACAATGAGCAGTTCTTC
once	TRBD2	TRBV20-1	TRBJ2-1	CSARKGGSTDEQFF	TGCAGTGCTAGGAAGGGCGGGAGTACGGATGAGCAGTTCTTC
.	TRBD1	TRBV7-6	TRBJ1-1	CSSSLRRQGGTEAFF	TGTTCCAGCAGCTTAAGGAGACAGGGAGGCACTGAAGCTTTCTTT
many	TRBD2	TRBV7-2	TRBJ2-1	CASSFRSGGYNEQFF	TGTGCCAGCAGCTTTAGGAGCGGGGGGTACAATGAGCAGTTCTTC
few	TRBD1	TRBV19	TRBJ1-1	CASSTGQEGLSNTEAFF	TGTGCCAGTAGCACGGGACAGGAGGGCCTTTCGAACACTGAAGCTTTCTTT
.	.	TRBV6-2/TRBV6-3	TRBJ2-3	CASSVAGGTDTQYF	TGTGCCAGCAGTGTGGCCGGGGGCACAGATACGCAGTATTTT